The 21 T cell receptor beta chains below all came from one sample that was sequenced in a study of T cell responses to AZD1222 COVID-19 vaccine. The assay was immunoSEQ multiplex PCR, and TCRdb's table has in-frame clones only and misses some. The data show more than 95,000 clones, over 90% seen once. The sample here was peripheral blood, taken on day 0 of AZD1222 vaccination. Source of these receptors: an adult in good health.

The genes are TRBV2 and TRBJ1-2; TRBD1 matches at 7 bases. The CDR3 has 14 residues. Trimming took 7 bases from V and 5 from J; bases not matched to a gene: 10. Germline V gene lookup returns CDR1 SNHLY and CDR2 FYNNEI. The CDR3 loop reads CASTGQAFGYGYTF. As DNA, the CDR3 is TGTGCCAGCACTGGACAGGCTTTTGGATATGGCTACACCTTC.

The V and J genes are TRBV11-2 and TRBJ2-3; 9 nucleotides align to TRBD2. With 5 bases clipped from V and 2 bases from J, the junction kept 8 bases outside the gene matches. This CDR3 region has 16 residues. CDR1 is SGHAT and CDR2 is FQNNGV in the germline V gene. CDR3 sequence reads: CASSLFSGRNTDTQYF. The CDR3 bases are TGTGCCAGCAGCCTGTTTAGCGGGAGAAACACAGATACGCAGTATTTT.

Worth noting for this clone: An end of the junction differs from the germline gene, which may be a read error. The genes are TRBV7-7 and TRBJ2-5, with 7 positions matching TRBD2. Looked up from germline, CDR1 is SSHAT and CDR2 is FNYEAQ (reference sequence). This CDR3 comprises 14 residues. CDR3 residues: CASSLNEGGETQYF. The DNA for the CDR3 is TGTGCTAGCAGCTTAAATGAGGGAGGGGAGACCCAGTACTTC.

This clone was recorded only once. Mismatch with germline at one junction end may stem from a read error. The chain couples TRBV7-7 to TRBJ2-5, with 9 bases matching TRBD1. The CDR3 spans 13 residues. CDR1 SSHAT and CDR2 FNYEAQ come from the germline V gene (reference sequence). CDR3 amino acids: CASSGDRVETQYF. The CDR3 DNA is TGTGCTAGCAGCGGGGACAGGGTGGAGACCCAGTACTTC.

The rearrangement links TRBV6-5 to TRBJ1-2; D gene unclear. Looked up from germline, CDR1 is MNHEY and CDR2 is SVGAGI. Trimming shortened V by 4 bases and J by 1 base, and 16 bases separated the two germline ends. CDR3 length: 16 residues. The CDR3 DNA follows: TGTGCCAGCAGTTTCGCGCGAGGGCAATATAACTATGGCTACACCTTC. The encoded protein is CASSFARGQYNYGYTF.

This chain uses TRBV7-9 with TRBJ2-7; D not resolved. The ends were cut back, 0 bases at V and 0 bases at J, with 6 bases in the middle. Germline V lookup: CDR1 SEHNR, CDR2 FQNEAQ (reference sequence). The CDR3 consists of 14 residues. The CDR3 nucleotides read TGTGCCAGCAGCTTAGCGGGCAACTCCTACGAGCAGTACTTC. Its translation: CASSLAGNSYEQYF.

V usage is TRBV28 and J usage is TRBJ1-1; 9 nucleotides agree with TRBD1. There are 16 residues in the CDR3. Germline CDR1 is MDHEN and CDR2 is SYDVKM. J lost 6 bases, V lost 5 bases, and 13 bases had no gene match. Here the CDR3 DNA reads TGTGCCAGCAGTCCAAGTGGGGGAACAGGGGGCCCTGAAGCTTTCTTT. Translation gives CASSPSGGTGGPEAFF.

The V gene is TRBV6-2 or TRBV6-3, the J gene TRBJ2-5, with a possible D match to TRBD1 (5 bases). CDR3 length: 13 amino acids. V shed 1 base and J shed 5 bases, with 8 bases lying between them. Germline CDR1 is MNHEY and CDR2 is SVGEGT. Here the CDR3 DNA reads TGTGCCAGCAGTTACTTGCAGGGCGAGACCCAGTACTTC. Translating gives CASSYLQGETQYF.

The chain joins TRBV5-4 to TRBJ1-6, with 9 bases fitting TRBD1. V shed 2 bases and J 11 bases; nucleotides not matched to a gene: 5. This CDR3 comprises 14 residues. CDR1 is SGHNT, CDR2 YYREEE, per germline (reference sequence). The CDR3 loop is CASSFGQGQAPLHF. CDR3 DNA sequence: TGTGCCAGCAGCTTCGGACAGGGGCAGGCACCCCTCCACTTT.

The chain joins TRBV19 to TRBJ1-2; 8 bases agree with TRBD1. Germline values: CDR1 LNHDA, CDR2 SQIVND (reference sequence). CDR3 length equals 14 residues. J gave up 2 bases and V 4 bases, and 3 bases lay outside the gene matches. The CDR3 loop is CASSRGQDNYGYTF. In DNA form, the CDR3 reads TGTGCCAGTAGTAGGGGACAGGACAACTATGGCTACACCTTC.

The CDR3 DNA reads TGTGCCACCAGGCTGGTATCCGACAGTGAGCAGTTCTTC. It translates to CATRLVSDSEQFF. The chain employs TRBV10-3 and TRBJ2-1; a possible D gene is TRBD1 (5 bases). The V end lost 10 bases, the J end lost 9 bases, and 19 bases lay between the germline ends. The CDR3 sequence is 13 residues long. Germline-derived CDR1 and CDR2 are ENHRY and SYGVKD.

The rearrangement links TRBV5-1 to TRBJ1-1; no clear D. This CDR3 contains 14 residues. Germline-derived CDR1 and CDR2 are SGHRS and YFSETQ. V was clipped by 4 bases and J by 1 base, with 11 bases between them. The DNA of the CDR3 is TGCGCCAGCAGCGGATCTACAGCGAACACTGAAGCTTTCTTT. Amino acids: CASSGSTANTEAFF.

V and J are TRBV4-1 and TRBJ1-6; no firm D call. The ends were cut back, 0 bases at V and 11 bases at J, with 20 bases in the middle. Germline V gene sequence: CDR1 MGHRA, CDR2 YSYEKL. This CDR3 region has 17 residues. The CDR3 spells CASSQDALGRRVTPLHF. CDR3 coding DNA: TGCGCCAGCAGCCAAGATGCTCTCGGTCGGCGGGTCACACCCCTCCACTTT.

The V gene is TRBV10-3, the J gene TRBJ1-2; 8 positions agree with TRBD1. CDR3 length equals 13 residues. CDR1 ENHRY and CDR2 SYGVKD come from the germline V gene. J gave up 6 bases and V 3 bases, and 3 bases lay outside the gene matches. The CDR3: CAISDGQGDGYTF. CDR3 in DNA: TGTGCCATCAGTGACGGACAGGGAGATGGCTACACCTTC.

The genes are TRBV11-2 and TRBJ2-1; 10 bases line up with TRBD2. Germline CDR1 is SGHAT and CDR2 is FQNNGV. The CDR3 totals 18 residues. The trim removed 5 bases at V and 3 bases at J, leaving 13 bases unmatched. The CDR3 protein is CASSPPRGVAGGYNEQFF. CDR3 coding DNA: TGTGCCAGCAGCCCCCCGAGGGGGGTAGCGGGAGGCTACAATGAGCAGTTCTTC.

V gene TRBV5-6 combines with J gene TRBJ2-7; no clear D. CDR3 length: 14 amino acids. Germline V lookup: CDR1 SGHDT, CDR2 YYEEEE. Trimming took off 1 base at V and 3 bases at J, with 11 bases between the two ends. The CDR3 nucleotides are TGTGCCAGCAGCTTGAGCACCGTTGGCTACGAGCAGTACTTC. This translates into CASSLSTVGYEQYF.

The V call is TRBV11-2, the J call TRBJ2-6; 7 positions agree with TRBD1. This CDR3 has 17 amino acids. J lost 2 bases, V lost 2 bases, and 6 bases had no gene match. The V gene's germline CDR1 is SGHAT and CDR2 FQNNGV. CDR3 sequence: CASSLWVGGTGANVLTF. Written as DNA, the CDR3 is TGTGCCAGCAGCTTATGGGTAGGGGGCACTGGGGCCAACGTCCTGACTTTC.

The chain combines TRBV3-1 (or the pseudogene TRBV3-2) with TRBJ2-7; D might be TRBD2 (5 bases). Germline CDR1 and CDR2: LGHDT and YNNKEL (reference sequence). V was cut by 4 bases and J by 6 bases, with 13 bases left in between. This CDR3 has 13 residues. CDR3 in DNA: TGTGCCAGCAGCCCCGACTATTCGGTCGAGCAGTACTTC. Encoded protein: CASSPDYSVEQYF.

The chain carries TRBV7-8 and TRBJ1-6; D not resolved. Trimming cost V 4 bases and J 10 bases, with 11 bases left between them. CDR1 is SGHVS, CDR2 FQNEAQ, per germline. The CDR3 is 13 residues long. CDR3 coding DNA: TGTGCCAGCAGCTGGACGACGCACTCACCCCTCCACTTT. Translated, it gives CASSWTTHSPLHF.

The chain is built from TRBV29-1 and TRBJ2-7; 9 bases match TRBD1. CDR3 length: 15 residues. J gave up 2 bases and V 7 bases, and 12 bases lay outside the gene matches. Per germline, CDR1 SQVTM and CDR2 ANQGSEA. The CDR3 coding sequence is TGCAGCGCTCTGTTGGGACAGGGTAGCCCCTACGAGCAGTACTTC. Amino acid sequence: CSALLGQGSPYEQYF.

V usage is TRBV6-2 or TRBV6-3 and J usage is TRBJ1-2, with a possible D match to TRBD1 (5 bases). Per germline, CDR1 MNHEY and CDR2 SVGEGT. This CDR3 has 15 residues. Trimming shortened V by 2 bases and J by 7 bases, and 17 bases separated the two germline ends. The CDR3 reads CASSYGRGHLGGYTF. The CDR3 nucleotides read TGTGCCAGCAGTTACGGAAGGGGTCATTTAGGTGGCTACACCTTC.